One T cell receptor beta chain is described in this entry. TCRdb's copy holds only in-frame clones and misses some; the assay was immunoSEQ multiplex PCR. The data show fewer than 50,000 clones, 86% seen once. This record belongs to a study of blood T cell repertoires in COVID-19. Study in general: Samples came from the United States, Italy and Spain, spanning acute and convalescent COVID-19. PBMCs, B-cell-depleted T cells, or T cells provided the cDNA or gDNA that made up the material.

The ends were cut back, 5 bases at V and 7 bases at J, with 12 bases in the middle. This CDR3 has 13 amino acids. The sample consisted of peripheral blood. This TCR was recovered from a human donor in a cohort sampled during active COVID-19. This chain links TRBV12-3 or TRBV12-4 with TRBJ1-5; TRBD1 might be the D (6 bases). The CDR3 sequence is CASSAQGGQPQHF. The CDR3 coding sequence is TGTGCCAGCAGTGCACAGGGCGGACAGCCCCAGCATTTT.